Below, one T cell receptor (beta chain) is given with its context. This record belongs to a study of blood T cell repertoires in COVID-19. Study-wide background: Researchers got acute and convalescent COVID-19 samples from the United States, Italy and Spain. The analysed material was cDNA or gDNA that came from T cells, B-cell-depleted T cells, or PBMCs.

Per the original data handling: It was from reference gene primer amplification that nucleated cell counts were estimated. Method: immunoSEQ multiplex PCR; TCRdb's copy keeps in-frame clones and lacks some. V and J calls and clone size come straight from that table; D and trimming were deduced from the DNA. The sample holds under 30,000 clones, 80% to 90% seen once. CDR3 size: 17 residues. Germline CDR1 reads SGHNT; CDR2 reads YYREEE (reference sequence). After removal of 4 bases from V and 1 base from J, the junction contained 12 bases not matched to a gene. This clonotype was obtained from a human donor in a cohort sampled during active COVID-19. Sequenced sample: peripheral blood. V usage is TRBV5-4 and J usage is TRBJ2-3, with 7 nucleotides matching TRBD1. CDR3 protein: CASSKGPSTGGTDTQYF. The CDR3 DNA reads as TGTGCCAGCAGCAAGGGTCCCTCAACAGGGGGCACAGATACGCAGTATTTT.